Detailed here is one T cell receptor (beta chain). The data stem from a study of blood T cell repertoires in COVID-19. The wider study: COVID-19 samples, acute and convalescent, were from the United States, Italy and Spain.

Original processing notes: Reference gene primer amplification in the assay estimated nucleated cell counts. Clones were read by immunoSEQ multiplex PCR, and TCRdb kept only the in-frame ones, dropping some. That table is the source of V, J and clone size, and D and trimming were worked out from the DNA. The table includes 200,000 or so clones, around 80% detected once. The sequenced sample consisted of peripheral blood. The sequence derives from a woman in her fifties or sixties who had recovered from COVID-19.

The CDR3 loop is CASSPGRDNYGYTF. For the CDR3, the DNA is TGTGCCAGCTCTCCGGGGAGGGACAACTATGGCTACACCTTC. This chain joins TRBV18 and TRBJ1-2; D is possibly TRBD1 (5 bases). V was shortened by 6 bases and J by 2 bases, with 13 bases between the two germline ends. The CDR3 is 14 residues long. Germline CDR1 KGHSH, CDR2 LQKENI.